This T cell receptor (beta chain) was obtained from a study of beta chain features in type 1 diabetes (dated 2018 in TCRdb). Context from the whole study: Mean age, gender distribution, total cell number and subset yield did not differ between patients and healthy donors. Regulatory and stem cell-like memory subsets were isolated from only 8 patients and about 8 healthy donors, whereas naive and central memory subsets came from all 30 or so donors. In the study, TCRB repertoires of sorted circulating CD4+ T cell subsets from recently diagnosed type 1 diabetes patients were compared with those of matched healthy donors. A total of 90 million to 130 million sorted cells were examined across all samples, and a strong correlation was observed between cell number per subset and RNA yield.

For CDR1 and CDR2, the germline V gene lists SGHDT and YYEEEE. After removal of 2 bases from V and 2 bases from J, the junction retains 6 bases not matched to a gene. Spanning cysteine to phenylalanine, the CDR3 consists of 16 amino acids. Just CDR3 DNA is preserved here, 48 bases in frame from base 1. To note about this clone: The target of this receptor is not known. No base qualities exist here, and no much larger clone lies one base off it.

All of the isolated RNA was reverse transcribed with the High Capacity cDNA Reverse Transcription Kit, so expressed TCRB transcripts were sequenced. Deep immunoSEQ sequencing was performed on naive, central memory and regulatory T cell samples, with an average of roughly 3.5 million total reads per sample. After sorted cells were lysed in RLT buffer, RNA was extracted with DNase-treated RNeasy Micro or Mini kits, with the choice depending on cell number. To prevent cross-contamination, every cell subset was processed on its own, while patient and healthy donor samples were processed together. Using the immunoSEQ multiplex PCR, TCRB sequences were amplified from cDNA into 87-bp fragments spanning the CDR3 region. The amplicons were sequenced using the Illumina HiSeq platform. On the authors' methods: PCR bias was corrected computationally using synthetic template baselines, and reads within Hamming distance 2 were collapsed, with unmergeable singletons discarded. Reads were aligned to IMGT to assign V, D and J genes, CDR3 length, and insertions or deletions at six rearrangement sites. Within each subset, clonotype counts were normalized to sorted cell number, and only after that were true diversity and Gini coefficients computed with the tcR R package. Repertoire sharing was quantified using the overlap coefficient calculated on TCRB nucleotide sequences. As a proxy for the pre-selection repertoire, out-of-frame TCRB sequences from naive cells were analyzed. TCRdb took this table from immuneACCESS and kept in-frame rearrangements with V and J called. Such tables lack part of the clones; where checked against another copy, unresolved V genes explain under half of the gap, and the rest is unexplained. V and J calls and clone size are those listed in that table; D and trimming were worked out from the DNA. This sample comprises about 250,000 clones, roughly 15% of them detected only once. Of the sample, about 0.027% falls within the top ten clones.

The full study reports these points: The naive, central memory and regulatory TCRB repertoires appeared to resemble one another more closely among patients than among healthy donors. Because the HLA sub-analyses included only small numbers of individuals, any influence of HLA type on TCRB rearrangement was left unresolved. At VDJ recombination sites, patients with type 1 diabetes made fewer insertions and deleted more nucleotides, a pattern implying thymic rearrangement abnormalities. Type 1 diabetes patients showed a moderate but significant shortening of TCRB CDR3 length in all four CD4+ subsets. Because cDNA rather than genomic DNA was sequenced, highly expressing activated cells could have been over-represented, although no difference in activation and CD3 levels was found between groups. PCR might favor shorter templates, but patient and control samples were amplified and corrected together, so any skew would affect both groups equally.

Each donor gave one peripheral blood draw, averaging roughly 100 mL, which was collected into heparinised tubes. Naive, central memory, regulatory and stem cell-like memory CD4+ T cells were sorted on a BD FACSAria II using a panel including CD45RO, CCR7, CD25, CD127, CD95 and CD27. Purity was above 95% for every sorted population. PBMCs were separated immediately by Lymphoprep density gradient centrifugation and were stained directly, without being cultured. Samples were stained and sorted in pairs, with one healthy donor and one patient per experiment, so that batch effects were minimized. This chain is built from TRBV5-6 and TRBJ1-2, with 10 bases matching TRBD1. This sequence originates from a woman aged 40 to 50 in good health. The sequencing input was naive CD4+ T cells from blood. The cell subset or site label, read with the paper, signifies: true naive CD4+ T cells. The CDR3 region has the sequence CASSLSGTGANYGYTF. The sequenced DNA is TGTGCCAGCAGCTTATCCGGGACAGGGGCCAACTATGGCTACACCTTC.